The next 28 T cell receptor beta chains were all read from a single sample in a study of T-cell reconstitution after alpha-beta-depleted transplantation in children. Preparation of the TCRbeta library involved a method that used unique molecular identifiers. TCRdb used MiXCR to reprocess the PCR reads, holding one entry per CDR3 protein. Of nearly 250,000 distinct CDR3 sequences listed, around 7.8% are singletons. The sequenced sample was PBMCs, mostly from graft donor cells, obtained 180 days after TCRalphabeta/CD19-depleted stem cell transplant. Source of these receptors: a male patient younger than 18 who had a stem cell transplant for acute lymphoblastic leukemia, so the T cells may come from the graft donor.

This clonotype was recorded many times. For the CDR3, the DNA is TGCAGTGCTATGGGGACAGGAAACACCATATATTTT. Residues: CSAMGTGNTIYF. The J gene is TRBJ1-3, the V gene TRBV20-1; possible D gene TRBD1, 6 bases. Trimming left V 4 bases short and J 4 bases short, with 8 bases between. This CDR3 region has 12 residues. Germline V gene sequence: CDR1 DFQATT, CDR2 SNEGSKA (reference sequence).

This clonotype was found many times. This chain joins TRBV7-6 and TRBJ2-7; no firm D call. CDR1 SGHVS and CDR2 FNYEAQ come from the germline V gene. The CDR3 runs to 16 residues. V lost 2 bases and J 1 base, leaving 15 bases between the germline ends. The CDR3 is CASSLLPDPGSYEQYF. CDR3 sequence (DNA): TGTGCCAGCAGCTTATTGCCAGACCCAGGATCCTACGAGCAGTACTTC.

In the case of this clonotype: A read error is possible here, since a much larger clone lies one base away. The CDR3 reads CASSSSRPNTGELFF. As DNA, the CDR3 is TGTGCCAGCTCATCAAGTAGGCCGAACACCGGGGAGCTGTTTTTT. The chain joins TRBV18 to TRBJ2-2; D is uncertain. V was trimmed by 5 bases and J by 0 bases, leaving 10 bases between them. The CDR3 contains 15 residues. CDR1 and CDR2 from the germline V gene are KGHSH and LQKENI.

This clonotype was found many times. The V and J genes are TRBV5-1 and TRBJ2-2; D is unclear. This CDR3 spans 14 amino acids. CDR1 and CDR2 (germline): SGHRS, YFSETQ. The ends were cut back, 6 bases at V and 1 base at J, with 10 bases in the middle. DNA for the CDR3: TGCGCCAGCAACGGACCTGGGAACACCGGGGAGCTGTTTTTT. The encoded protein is CASNGPGNTGELFF.

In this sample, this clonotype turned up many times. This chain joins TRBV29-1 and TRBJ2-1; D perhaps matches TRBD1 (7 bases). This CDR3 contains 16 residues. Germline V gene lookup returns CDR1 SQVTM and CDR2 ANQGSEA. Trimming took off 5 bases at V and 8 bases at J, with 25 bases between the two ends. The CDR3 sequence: CSVRQGGGWFTDEQFF. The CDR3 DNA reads TGCAGCGTTAGACAGGGAGGTGGGTGGTTTACGGATGAGCAGTTCTTC.

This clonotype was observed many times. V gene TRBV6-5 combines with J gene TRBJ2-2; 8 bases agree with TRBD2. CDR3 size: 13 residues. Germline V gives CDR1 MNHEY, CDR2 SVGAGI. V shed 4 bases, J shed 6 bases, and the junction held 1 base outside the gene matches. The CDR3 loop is CASSWTSPGELFF. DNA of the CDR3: TGTGCCAGCAGTTGGACTAGCCCCGGGGAGCTGTTTTTT.

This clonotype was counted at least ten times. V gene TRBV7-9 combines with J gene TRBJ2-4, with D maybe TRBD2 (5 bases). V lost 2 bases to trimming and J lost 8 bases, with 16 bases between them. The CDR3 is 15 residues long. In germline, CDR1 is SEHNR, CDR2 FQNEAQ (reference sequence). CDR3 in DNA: TGTGCCAGCAGCTTAAGCGTCGGGCGGCGGGACATTCAGTACTTC. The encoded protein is CASSLSVGRRDIQYF.

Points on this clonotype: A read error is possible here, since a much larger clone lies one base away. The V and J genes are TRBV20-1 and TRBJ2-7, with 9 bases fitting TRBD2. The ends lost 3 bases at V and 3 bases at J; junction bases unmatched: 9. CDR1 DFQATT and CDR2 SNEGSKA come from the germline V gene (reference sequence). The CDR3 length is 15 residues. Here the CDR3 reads CSASVAGARCYEQYF. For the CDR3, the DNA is TGCAGTGCTAGCGTAGCGGGAGCCCGATGCTACGAGCAGTACTTC.

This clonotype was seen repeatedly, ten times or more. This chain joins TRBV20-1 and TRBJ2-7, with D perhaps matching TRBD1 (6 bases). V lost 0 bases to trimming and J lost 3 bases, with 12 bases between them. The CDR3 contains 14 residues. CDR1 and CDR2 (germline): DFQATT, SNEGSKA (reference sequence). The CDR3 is CSAREGTGYYEQYF. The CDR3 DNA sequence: TGCAGTGCTAGAGAAGGAACAGGGTACTACGAGCAGTACTTC.

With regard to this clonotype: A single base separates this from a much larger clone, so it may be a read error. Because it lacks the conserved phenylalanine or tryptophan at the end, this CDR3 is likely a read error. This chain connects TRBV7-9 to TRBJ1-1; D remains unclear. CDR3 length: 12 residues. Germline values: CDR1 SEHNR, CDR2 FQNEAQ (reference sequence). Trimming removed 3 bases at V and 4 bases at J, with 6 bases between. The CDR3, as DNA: TGTGCCAGCAGCTTGACGAGCACTGAAGCTTTCCTT. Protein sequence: CASSLTSTEAFL.

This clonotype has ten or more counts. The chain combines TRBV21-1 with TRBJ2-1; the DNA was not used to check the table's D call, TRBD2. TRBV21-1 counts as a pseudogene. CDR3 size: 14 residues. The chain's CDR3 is CASSGTQIGDEQFF. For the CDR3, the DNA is TGTGCCAGCTCCGGGACTCAGATAGGGGATGAGCAGTTCTTC.

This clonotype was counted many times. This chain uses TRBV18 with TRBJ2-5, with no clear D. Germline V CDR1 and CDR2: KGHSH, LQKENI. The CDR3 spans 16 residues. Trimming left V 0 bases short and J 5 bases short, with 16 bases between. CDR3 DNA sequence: TGTGCCAGCTCACCACCGGGGTCAACGGATAGTGAGACCCAGTACTTC. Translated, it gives CASSPPGSTDSETQYF.

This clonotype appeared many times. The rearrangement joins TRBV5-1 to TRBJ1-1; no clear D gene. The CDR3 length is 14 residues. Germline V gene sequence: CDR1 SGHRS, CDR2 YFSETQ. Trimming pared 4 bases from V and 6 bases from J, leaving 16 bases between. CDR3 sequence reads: CASSPEGGRAEAFF. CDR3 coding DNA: TGCGCCAGCAGCCCCGAAGGCGGAAGGGCTGAAGCTTTCTTT.

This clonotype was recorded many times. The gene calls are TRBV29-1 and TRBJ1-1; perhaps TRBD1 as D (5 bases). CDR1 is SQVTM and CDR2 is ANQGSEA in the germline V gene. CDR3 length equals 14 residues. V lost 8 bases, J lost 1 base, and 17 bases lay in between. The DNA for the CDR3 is TGCAGCTACGGGACCACCTTAGCGAACACTGAAGCTTTCTTT. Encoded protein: CSYGTTLANTEAFF.

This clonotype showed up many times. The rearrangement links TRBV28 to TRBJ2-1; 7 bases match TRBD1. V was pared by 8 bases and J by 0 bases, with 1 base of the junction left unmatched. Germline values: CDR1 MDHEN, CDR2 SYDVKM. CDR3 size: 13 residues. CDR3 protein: CASGQVSYNEQFF. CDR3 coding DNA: TGTGCCAGCGGACAGGTCTCCTACAATGAGCAGTTCTTC.

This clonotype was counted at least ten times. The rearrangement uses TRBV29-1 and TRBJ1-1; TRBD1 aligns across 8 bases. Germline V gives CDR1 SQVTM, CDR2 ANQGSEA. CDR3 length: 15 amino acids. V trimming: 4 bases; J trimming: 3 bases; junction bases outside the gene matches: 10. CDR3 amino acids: CSVGPTRTGHTEAFF. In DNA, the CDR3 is TGCAGCGTTGGGCCCACACGGACAGGGCACACTGAAGCTTTCTTT.

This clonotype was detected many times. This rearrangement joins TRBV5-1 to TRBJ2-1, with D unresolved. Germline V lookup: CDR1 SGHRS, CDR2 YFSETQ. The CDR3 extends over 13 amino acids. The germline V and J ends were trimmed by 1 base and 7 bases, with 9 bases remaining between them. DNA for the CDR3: TGCGCCAGCAGCTTGACCGTCTTAAATGAGCAGTTCTTC. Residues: CASSLTVLNEQFF. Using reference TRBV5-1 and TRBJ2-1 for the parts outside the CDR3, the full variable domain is KAGVTQTPRYLIKTRGQQVTLSCSPISGHRSVSWYQQTPGQGLQFLFEYFSETQRNKGNFPGRFSGRQFSNSRSEMNVSTLELGDSALYLCASSLTVLNEQFFGPGTRLTVL.

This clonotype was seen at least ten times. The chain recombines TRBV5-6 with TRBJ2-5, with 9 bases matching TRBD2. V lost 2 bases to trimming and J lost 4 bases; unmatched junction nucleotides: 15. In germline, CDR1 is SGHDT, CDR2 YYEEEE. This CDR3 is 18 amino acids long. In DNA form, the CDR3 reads TGTGCCAGCAGCTTCCAACTAGCGGGTACCCGGTCCTCAGAGACCCAGTACTTC. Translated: CASSFQLAGTRSSETQYF. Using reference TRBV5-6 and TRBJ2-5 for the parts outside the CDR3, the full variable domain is DAGVTQSPTHLIKTRGQQVTLRCSPKSGHDTVSWYQQALGQGPQFIFQYYEEEERQRGNFPDRFSGHQFPNYSSELNVNALLLGDSALYLCASSFQLAGTRSSETQYFGPGTRLLVL.

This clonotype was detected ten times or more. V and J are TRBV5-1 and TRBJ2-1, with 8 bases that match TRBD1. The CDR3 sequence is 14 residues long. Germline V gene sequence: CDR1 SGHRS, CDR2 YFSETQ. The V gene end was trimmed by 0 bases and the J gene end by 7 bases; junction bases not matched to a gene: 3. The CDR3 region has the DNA TGCGCCAGCAGCTTGGCCCGGGACAGGAATGAGCAGTTCTTC. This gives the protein CASSLARDRNEQFF.

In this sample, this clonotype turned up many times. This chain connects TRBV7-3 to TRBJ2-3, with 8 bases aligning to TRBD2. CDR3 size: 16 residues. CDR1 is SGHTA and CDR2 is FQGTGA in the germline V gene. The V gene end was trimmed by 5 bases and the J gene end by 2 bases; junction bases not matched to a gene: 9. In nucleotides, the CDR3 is TGTGCCAGCAGCGCCGCCCCGGGACTAGACACAGATACGCAGTATTTT. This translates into CASSAAPGLDTDTQYF.

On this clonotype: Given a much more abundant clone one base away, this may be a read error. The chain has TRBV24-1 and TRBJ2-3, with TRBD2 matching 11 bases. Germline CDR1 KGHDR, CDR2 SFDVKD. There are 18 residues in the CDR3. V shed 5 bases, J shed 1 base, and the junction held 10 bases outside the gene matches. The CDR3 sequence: CATSGQLAGEFRTDTQYF. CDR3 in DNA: TGTGCCACCAGTGGTCAACTAGCGGGAGAGTTCCGCACAGATACGCAGTATTTT.

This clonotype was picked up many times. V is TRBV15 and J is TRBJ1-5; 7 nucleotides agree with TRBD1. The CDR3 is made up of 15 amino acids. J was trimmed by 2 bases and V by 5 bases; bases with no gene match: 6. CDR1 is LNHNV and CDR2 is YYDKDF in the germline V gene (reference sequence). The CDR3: CATSPQGSGNQPQHF. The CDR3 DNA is TGTGCCACCAGCCCACAGGGGTCGGGCAATCAGCCCCAGCATTTT.

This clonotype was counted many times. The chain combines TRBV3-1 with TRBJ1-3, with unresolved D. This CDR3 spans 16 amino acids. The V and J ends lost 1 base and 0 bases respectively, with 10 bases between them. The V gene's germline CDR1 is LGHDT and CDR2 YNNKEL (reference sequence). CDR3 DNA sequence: TGTGCCAGCAGCCAAGTTTCGGGGATCTCTGGAAACACCATATATTTT. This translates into CASSQVSGISGNTIYF.

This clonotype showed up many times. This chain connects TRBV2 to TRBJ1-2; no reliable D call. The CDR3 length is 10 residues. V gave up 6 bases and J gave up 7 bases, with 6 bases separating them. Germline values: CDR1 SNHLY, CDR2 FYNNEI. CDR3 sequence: CASRDPGYTF. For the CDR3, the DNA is TGTGCCAGCAGGGATCCTGGCTACACCTTC.

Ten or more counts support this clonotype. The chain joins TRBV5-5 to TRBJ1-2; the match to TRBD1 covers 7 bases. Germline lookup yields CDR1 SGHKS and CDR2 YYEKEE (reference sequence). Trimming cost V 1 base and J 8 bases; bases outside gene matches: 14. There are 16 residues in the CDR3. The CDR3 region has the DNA TGTGCCAGCAGCTTGAGCCCCGGGACAGTGCCGGGGGGCTACACCTTC. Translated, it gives CASSLSPGTVPGGYTF.

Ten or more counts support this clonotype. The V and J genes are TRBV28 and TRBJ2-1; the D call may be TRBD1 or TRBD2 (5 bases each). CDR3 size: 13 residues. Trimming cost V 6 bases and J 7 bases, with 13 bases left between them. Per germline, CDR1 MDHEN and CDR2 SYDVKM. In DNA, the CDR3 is TGTGCCAGCAGAAGGGGAGAGGCAAATGAGCAGTTCTTC. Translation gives CASRRGEANEQFF.

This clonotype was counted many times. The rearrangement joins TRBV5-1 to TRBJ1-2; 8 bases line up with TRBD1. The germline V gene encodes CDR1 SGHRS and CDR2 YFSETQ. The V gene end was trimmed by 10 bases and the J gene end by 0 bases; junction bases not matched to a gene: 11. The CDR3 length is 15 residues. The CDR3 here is CAVRQDREANYGYTF. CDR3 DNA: TGCGCCGTACGACAGGACAGGGAAGCTAACTATGGCTACACCTTC.

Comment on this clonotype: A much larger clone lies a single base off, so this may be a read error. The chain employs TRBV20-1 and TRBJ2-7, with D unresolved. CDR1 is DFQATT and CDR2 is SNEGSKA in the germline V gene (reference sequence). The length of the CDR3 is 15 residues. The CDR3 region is CCARTPFIGSYEQYF. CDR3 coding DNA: TGCTGTGCTAGGACCCCCTTTATTGGATCCTACGAGCAGTACTTC.